Each of the 10 T cell receptor beta chains below was sequenced from the same sample in a study of blood T cell repertoires in COVID-19. Assay used: immunoSEQ multiplex PCR; TCRdb lists only in-frame clones, some missing. Here the sample spans more than 95,000 clones, roughly 90% being singletons. Sample: peripheral blood. Every receptor here comes from a man aged 45-65 years with COVID-19, enrolled during active disease.

This chain joins TRBV4-3 and TRBJ2-2; 7 nucleotides align to TRBD2. The V segment lost 1 base and the J segment 3 bases; nucleotides outside the gene matches: 8. The CDR3 spans 17 residues. Per germline, CDR1 LGHNA and CDR2 YSLEER. The CDR3: CASSQAYGTTYTGELFF. CDR3 coding DNA: TGCGCCAGCAGCCAAGCTTACGGGACTACTTACACCGGGGAGCTGTTTTTT.

This sequence joins TRBV13 and TRBJ1-3, with 9 bases lining up with TRBD1. The ends lost 3 bases at V and 2 bases at J; junction bases unmatched: 8. This CDR3 spans 17 amino acids. CDR1 PRHDT and CDR2 FYEKMQ come from the germline V gene (reference sequence). The CDR3 region is CASSFGTGNRPGNTIYF. CDR3 in DNA: TGTGCCAGCAGCTTCGGGACAGGGAACCGTCCTGGAAACACCATATATTTT.

CDR3 coding DNA: TGTGCCAGCAGCGAAACTAGCGGGAGGGCCTGGGAGCAGTACTTC. Amino acid sequence: CASSETSGRAWEQYF. The chain is built from TRBV5-6 and TRBJ2-7; 13 positions agree with TRBD2. V was pared by 4 bases and J by 7 bases, with 8 bases of the junction left unmatched. CDR3 length: 15 amino acids. CDR1 SGHDT and CDR2 YYEEEE come from the germline V gene.

V gene TRBV5-5 combines with J gene TRBJ1-6; no firm D call. The CDR3 is 12 amino acids. Germline V gene data show CDR1 as SGHKS and CDR2 as YYEKEE (reference sequence). Trimming shortened V by 3 bases and J by 14 bases, and 12 bases separated the two germline ends. The CDR3 loop is CASSSPPGSLHF. CDR3 sequence (DNA): TGTGCCAGCAGCTCACCTCCGGGTTCCCTCCACTTT.

The V and J genes are TRBV11-2 and TRBJ1-4; 9 bases match TRBD1. V gave up 2 bases and J gave up 8 bases; unmatched junction bases: 9. Germline lookup yields CDR1 SGHAT and CDR2 FQNNGV. The CDR3 is 16 amino acids. The CDR3 nucleotides are TGTGCCAGCAGCTTAAGGGGGGACAGGGAGGAGGAAAAACTGTTTTTT. Encoded protein: CASSLRGDREEEKLFF.

The V call is TRBV3-1 (or the pseudogene TRBV3-2), the J call TRBJ1-1; 9 bases agree with TRBD1. The CDR3 loop spans 13 amino acids. With 1 base clipped from V and 11 bases from J, the junction kept 5 bases outside the gene matches. CDR1 is LGHDT, CDR2 YNNKEL, per germline (reference sequence). CDR3 amino acids: CASSQGGQGTAFF. In nucleotides, the CDR3 is TGTGCCAGCAGCCAAGGGGGACAGGGTACGGCTTTCTTT.

The chain is built from TRBV7-2 and TRBJ1-2; tentatively, D is TRBD1 (6 bases). Per germline, CDR1 SGHTA and CDR2 FQGNSA. V lost 4 bases and J 4 bases, leaving 13 bases between the germline ends. CDR3 length: 14 amino acids. The CDR3 DNA is TGTGCCAGCAGCTCACTTCAGGGGACCTATGGCTACACCTTC. It encodes CASSSLQGTYGYTF.

The rearrangement uses TRBV7-3 and TRBJ2-2; 8 nucleotides align to TRBD1. CDR3 length: 16 residues. Germline trimming cut 5 bases from V and 4 bases from J; bases unmatched to any gene: 9. Germline lookup yields CDR1 SGHTA and CDR2 FQGTGA. The DNA for the CDR3 is TGTGCCAGCAGCCACCGGACAGGGATGACCACCGGGGAGCTGTTTTTT. Protein sequence: CASSHRTGMTTGELFF.

CDR3: CASSRRGNTGELFF. The CDR3 DNA sequence: TGTGCCAGCAGCCGCAGGGGGAACACCGGGGAGCTGTTTTTT. The chain has TRBV11-2 and TRBJ2-2; possible D gene TRBD1, 6 bases. Per germline, CDR1 SGHAT and CDR2 FQNNGV. This CDR3 is 14 amino acids long. V was clipped by 5 bases and J by 1 base, with 8 bases between them.

J is TRBJ1-5 and V is TRBV25-1; D call uncertain. Germline V gene lookup returns CDR1 MGHDK and CDR2 SYGVNS. This CDR3 contains 10 residues. V shed 6 bases and J shed 6 bases, with 3 bases lying between them. Written as DNA, the CDR3 is TGTGCCAGCAGGGCTCAGCCCCAGCATTTT. It is translated as CASRAQPQHF. Based on the CDR3 plus reference TRBV25-1 and TRBJ1-5, the full variable domain is EADIYQTPRYLVIGTGKKITLECSQTMGHDKMYWYQQDPGMELHLIHYSYGVNSTEKGDLSSESTVSRIRTEHFPLTLESARPSHTSQYLCASRAQPQHFGDGTRLSIL.